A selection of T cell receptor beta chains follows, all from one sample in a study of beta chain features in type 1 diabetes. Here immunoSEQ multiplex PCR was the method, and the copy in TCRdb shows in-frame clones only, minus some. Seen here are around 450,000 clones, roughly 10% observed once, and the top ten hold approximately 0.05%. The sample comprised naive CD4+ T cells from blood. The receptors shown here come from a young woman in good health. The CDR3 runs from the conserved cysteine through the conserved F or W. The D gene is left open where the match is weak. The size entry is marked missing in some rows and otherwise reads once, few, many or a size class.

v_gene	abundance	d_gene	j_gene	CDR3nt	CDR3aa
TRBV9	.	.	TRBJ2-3	TGTGCCAGCAGCGCAGGGATAGATACGCAGTATTTT	CASSAGIDTQYF
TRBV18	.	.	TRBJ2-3	TGTGCCAGCTCACCGCAGCGGGGCACAGATACGCAGTATTTT	CASSPQRGTDTQYF
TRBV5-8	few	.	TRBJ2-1	TGTGCCAGCAGCTTGGCTGGGAGGCGCTACAATGAGCAGTTCTTC	CASSLAGRRYNEQFF
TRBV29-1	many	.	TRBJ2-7	TGCAGCGTTGAGGGGGTTTACGAGCAGTACTTC	CSVEGVYEQYF
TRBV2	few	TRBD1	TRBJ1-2	TGTGCCAGCAGTGAAAGGCTTCTATGGACAGGGAGCGGCTACACCTTC	CASSERLLWTGSGYTF
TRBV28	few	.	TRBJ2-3	TGTGCCAGCCTAGAGACAACTTGGGAGCAGGGAAGCGCAGATACGCAGTATTTT	CASLETTWEQGSADTQYF
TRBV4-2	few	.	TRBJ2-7	TGTGCCAGCAGCCAAGCACAGAGGTTGAACGAGCAGTACTTC	CASSQAQRLNEQYF
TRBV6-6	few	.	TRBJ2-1	TGTGCCAGCTCTCGGGAAGGAGGTGTTCAGCAGTTCTTC	CASSREGGVQQFF
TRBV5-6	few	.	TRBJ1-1	TGTGCCAGCAGCCGGGAAATGAACACTGAAGCTTTCTTT	CASSREMNTEAFF
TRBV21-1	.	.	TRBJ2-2	TGTGCCCGCGGGGAGCTGTTTTTT	CARGELFF
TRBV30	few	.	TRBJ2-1	TGTGCCTGGAACCCCGGGCTCGGTTACAATGAGCAGTTCTTC	CAWNPGLGYNEQFF
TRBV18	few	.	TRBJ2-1	TGTGCCAGCTCACCTTCGGCGGGGAACAATGAGCAGTTCTTC	CASSPSAGNNEQFF
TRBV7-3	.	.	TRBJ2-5	TGTGCCAGCAGCTCATACACGCAAGAGACCCAGTACTTC	CASSSYTQETQYF
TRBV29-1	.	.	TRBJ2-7	TGCAGCGTTCTTGTTCTAGTCCCCTACGAGCAGTACTTC	CSVLVLVPYEQYF
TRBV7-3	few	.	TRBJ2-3	TGTGCCAGCAGCTACGGGACTGTTGGCACAGATACGCAGTATTTT	CASSYGTVGTDTQYF
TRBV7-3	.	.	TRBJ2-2	TGTGCCAGCAGCTTATACCGAAACACCGGGGAGCTGTTTTTT	CASSLYRNTGELFF
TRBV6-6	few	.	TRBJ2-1	TGTGCCAGCAGTCTACCGGGGCCGGAGCAGTTCTTC	CASSLPGPEQFF
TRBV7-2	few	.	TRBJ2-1	TGTGCCAGCAGCTTCAGGGCGGCTGAGCAGTTCTTC	CASSFRAAEQFF
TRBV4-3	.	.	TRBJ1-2	TGCGCCAGCAGCCTCCACACCCGGGACATCTATGGCTACACCTTC	CASSLHTRDIYGYTF
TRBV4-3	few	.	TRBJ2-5	TGCGCCAGCAGCCAAGGAAAGCAAGAGACCCAGTACTTC	CASSQGKQETQYF
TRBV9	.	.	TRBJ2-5	TGTGCCAGCAGCGTTACTAAAGGTCGAGAGACCCAGTACTTC	CASSVTKGRETQYF
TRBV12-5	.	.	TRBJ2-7	TGTGCTAGTGGGATGGACACCGCCGAGCAGTACTTC	CASGMDTAEQYF
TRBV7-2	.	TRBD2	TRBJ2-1	TGTGCCAGCAGCGTAGCGGGGGCATTATACAATGAGCAGTTCTTC	CASSVAGALYNEQFF
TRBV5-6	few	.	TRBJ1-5	TGTGCCAGCAGCTTGGACAGGGCGAGGAGCAATCAGCCCCAGCATTTT	CASSLDRARSNQPQHF
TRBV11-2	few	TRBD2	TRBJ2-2	TGTGCCAGCAGCTTAGGCGGGGGGACCGGGGAGCTGTTTTTT	CASSLGGGTGELFF
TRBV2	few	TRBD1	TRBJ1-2	TGTGCCAGCAGTGGGACAGGGGGAGATGGCTACACCTTC	CASSGTGGDGYTF
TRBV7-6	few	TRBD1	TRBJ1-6	TGTGCCAGCAGCTTAGTGGCCGGGGACAGGAGCAATTCACCCCTCCACTTT	CASSLVAGDRSNSPLHF
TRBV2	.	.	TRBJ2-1	TGTGCCAGCAGCGACGTCGAGCAGTTCTTC	CASSDVEQFF
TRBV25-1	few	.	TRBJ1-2	TGTGCCAGCAGTGGAAACTATGGCTACACCTTC	CASSGNYGYTF